The T cell receptor (beta chain) under discussion was sequenced for a study of blood T cells in healthy people across ages. This clonotype was observed at least ten times. Its matching antigen is unknown. Study outcomes and limitations: Because sorting was not performed, PBMCs prevented conclusive naive versus antigen-experienced comparison.

The CDR3 length is 15 residues. V dropped 0 bases and J dropped 0 bases, with 6 bases sitting between them. CDR1 is MGHRA, CDR2 YSYEKL, per germline. Alongside a J-beta primer mix, a sample-barcoded 5' primer served in a second PCR lasting roughly 6 to 11 cycles. MiXCR was run by TCRdb on the 5' RACE reads, yielding one entry per CDR3 protein. This table holds under 800,000 distinct CDR3 sequences, around 21% found once. This clonotype was sampled from a man in his 70s in good health. The V and J genes are TRBV4-1 and TRBJ2-4; D is unclear. Sequencing was carried out using blood. DNA for the CDR3: TGCGCCAGCAGCCAAGAGTTCCTAGCCAAAAACATTCAGTACTTC. It translates to CASSQEFLAKNIQYF.